The present TCR beta chain was sequenced within a study of tumor-infiltrating lymphocytes in primary liver carcinoma. A primer matching the constant region was used to make TCR beta cDNA from 500 to 600 ng of total RNA. Investigators got TCR beta libraries out of three nested multiplex PCR rounds, done with slightly modified ARM-PCR. Use of TRBV1-TRBV30 forward primers with a C-beta reverse primer characterized the first two PCR rounds, which lasted around 9 cycles each. TCRdb independently ran MiXCR on the multiplex PCR reads; one entry per CDR3 protein. The table records roughly 200,000 distinct CDR3 sequences, about 85% of them present only once. Study observations and caveats: Overlap in tumor-adjacent and tumor-blood pairs fell below that of tumor region pairs. Only around 7.5-25% of top clones occurred in all five tumor regions. A significantly higher top-250-clone fraction was recorded for tumors than for blood (p = 0.039).

For each extraction, RNA and DNA were obtained together from about 21-30 mg of unsorted bulk tissue. The study enrolled treatment-naive patients with chronic HBV infection. The CDR3 is made up of 17 amino acids. Germline V CDR1 and CDR2: MNHEY, SVGEGT. Notes on this clonotype: The antigen is not known. At one end, the junction sequence differs from germline, possibly due to a read error.

Source material: tumor tissue from primary liver carcinoma. This TCR derives from a man between 40 and 49 years old with primary liver carcinoma and hepatitis B virus infection. This chain uses TRBV6-2 or TRBV6-3 with TRBJ2-6; possibly TRBD1 for D (5 bases). The CDR3 region has the DNA TGTGCCAGTACCCAGAAAACTACCCTCTCTGGGGCCAACATCCTGACTTTC. Its translation is CASTQKTTLSGANILTF.